The subject of this entry is one TCR beta chain. The CDR3 runs 15 residues. CDR1 is SGHNT, CDR2 YENEEA, per germline. Sequencing used immunoSEQ multiplex PCR; TCRdb keeps in-frame clones, though not all of them. The repertoire holds tens of thousands of clones, with about 89% as singletons. The sample is drawn from a study of OX40 agonist ivuxolimab in advanced cancers. Across the whole study: Patients were treated with ivuxolimab, an agonistic anti-OX40 (CD134) antibody.

This sample comprised CD4+ or CD8+ T cells sorted from blood, obtained in a trial of the OX40 agonist ivuxolimab. J is TRBJ2-5 and V is TRBV11-3, with 11 positions matching TRBD1. The J call is uncertain, as TRBJ2-7 better fits the DNA end. The sequence derives from an adult with an advanced solid tumor such as melanoma, head and neck, liver or kidney cancer. Here the CDR3 reads CASSSGTGGISEQYF. As DNA, the CDR3 is TGTGCCAGCAGCTCCGGGACAGGGGGTATCTCCGAGCAGTACTTC.